Shown below are 15 T cell receptor beta chains from a single sample sequenced in a study of blood T cell repertoires in COVID-19. Clones were read by immunoSEQ multiplex PCR, and TCRdb kept only the in-frame ones, dropping some. The sample records about 180,000 clones, around four fifths being singletons. What was sequenced was peripheral blood. The receptors were sampled from a woman aged 70-85 years with COVID-19, enrolled during active disease.

This chain uses TRBV12-5 with TRBJ1-1; a weak D match, TRBD1 (6 bases). Trimming took off 6 bases at V and 4 bases at J, with 15 bases between the two ends. The CDR3 is 14 residues long. The germline CDR1 and CDR2 sequences are LGHNT and FRNRAP. The CDR3 reads CASGPGVLSTEAFF. The DNA of the CDR3 is TGTGCTAGTGGCCCAGGGGTTTTAAGCACTGAAGCTTTCTTT.

This clone has just one count. The V call is TRBV19, the J call TRBJ2-7; 10 nucleotides align to TRBD1. J lost 2 bases, V lost 5 bases, and 6 bases had no gene match. Germline lookup yields CDR1 LNHDA and CDR2 SQIVND (reference sequence). This CDR3 contains 15 residues. CDR3 nucleotides: TGTGCCAGTAGTGAGACAGGGGGCGCGACCTACGAGCAGTACTTC. Translated: CASSETGGATYEQYF.

The J gene is TRBJ2-7, the V gene TRBV9; possible D gene TRBD2, 5 bases. V was cut by 0 bases and J by 2 bases, with 12 bases left in between. The germline V gene encodes CDR1 SGDLS and CDR2 YYNGEE. This CDR3 has 15 amino acids. CDR3 sequence: CASSVGAVGAYEQYF. In nucleotides, the CDR3 is TGTGCCAGCAGCGTAGGAGCGGTTGGGGCCTACGAGCAGTACTTC.

The rearrangement links TRBV10-3 to TRBJ2-7; the match to TRBD1 covers 9 bases. The CDR3 runs 13 residues. Germline CDR1 reads ENHRY; CDR2 reads SYGVKD. With V trimmed by 6 bases and J by 0 bases, 0 bases remained unmatched. The CDR3 loop is CAIRGQGSYEQYF. For the CDR3, the DNA is TGTGCCATCAGGGGACAGGGCTCCTACGAGCAGTACTTC.

This clone was seen at least ten times. The rearrangement joins TRBV19 to TRBJ2-1; 8 bases line up with TRBD1. V gave up 1 base and J gave up 7 bases; unmatched junction bases: 15. In germline, CDR1 is LNHDA, CDR2 SQIVND (reference sequence). This CDR3 comprises 18 residues. The CDR3 coding sequence is TGTGCCAGTAGTATAGGAATGTCGCGACAGGGGATTACGAATGAGCAGTTCTTC. Translating gives CASSIGMSRQGITNEQFF.

The rearrangement uses TRBV15 and TRBJ2-7; tentative D call: TRBD1 (5 bases). V was shortened by 0 bases and J by 3 bases, with 21 bases between the two germline ends. The CDR3 runs 18 residues. Germline assignment: CDR1 LNHNV and CDR2 YYDKDF (reference sequence). The CDR3 DNA sequence: TGTGCCACCAGCAGAGATGACCGAACAGGTTCTCGGCTCTACGAGCAGTACTTC. It codes for CATSRDDRTGSRLYEQYF.

This chain links TRBV28 with TRBJ2-2, with D possibly matching TRBD2 (5 bases). This CDR3 spans 16 amino acids. The germline gives CDR1 MDHEN, CDR2 SYDVKM. The germline V and J ends were trimmed by 5 bases and 0 bases, with 13 bases remaining between them. For the CDR3, the DNA is TGTGCCAGCAGTGGTCGGCGGGCCTCGAACACCGGGGAGCTGTTTTTT. Translating it yields CASSGRRASNTGELFF.

CDR3 coding DNA: TGTGCCTGGAGTGACAGGGACTATGGCTACACCTTC. Its translation is CAWSDRDYGYTF. This chain connects TRBV30 to TRBJ1-2; tentative D call: TRBD1 (6 bases). Between the trimmed V and J ends, which lost 1 base and 3 bases, there was a span of 6 bases. The CDR3 contains 12 residues. CDR1 GTSNPN and CDR2 SVGIG come from the germline V gene (reference sequence).

The sample holds many counts of this clone. The chain recombines TRBV6-2 or TRBV6-3 with TRBJ1-5; no clear D. The CDR3 is 15 residues long. Trimming removed 5 bases at V and 2 bases at J, with 13 bases between. The germline V gene encodes CDR1 MNHEY and CDR2 SVGEGT. DNA for the CDR3: TGTGCCAGCAGTCAACCCAGGTTAGGCAATCAGCCCCAGCATTTT. This translates into CASSQPRLGNQPQHF.

The rearrangement joins TRBV5-1 to TRBJ1-2, with 7 bases aligning to TRBD1. This CDR3 is built from 14 residues. Per the germline V gene, CDR1 is SGHRS and CDR2 is YFSETQ. V dropped 0 bases and J dropped 9; count of bases not matched to a gene: 8. CDR3 sequence reads: CASSLALGGESYTF. The CDR3 bases are TGCGCCAGCAGCTTGGCCTTAGGGGGCGAGAGCTACACCTTC.

The chain couples TRBV19 to TRBJ2-5; possible D gene TRBD2, 5 bases. V lost 3 bases to trimming and J lost 3 bases, with 23 bases between them. The CDR3 loop spans 18 amino acids. Germline assignment: CDR1 LNHDA and CDR2 SQIVND (reference sequence). This CDR3 reads CASSIRLSSAGLKETQYF. CDR3 nucleotide sequence: TGTGCCAGTAGTATCCGGCTCTCTTCGGCGGGCCTAAAAGAGACCCAGTACTTC.

The gene calls are TRBV28 and TRBJ2-1, with 12 positions matching TRBD2. This CDR3 comprises 15 residues. Germline V gene data show CDR1 as MDHEN and CDR2 as SYDVKM. The junction had 6 bases not matched to a gene; V was cut back by 4 bases and J by 8 bases. The CDR3, as DNA: TGTGCCAGCAGTTCTGGGGCTAGCGGGAGGGATGAGCAGTTCTTC. Residues: CASSSGASGRDEQFF. The full variable domain, rest sourced from reference TRBV28 and TRBJ2-1, is DVKVTQSSRYLVKRTGEKVFLECVQDMDHENMFWYRQDPGLGLRLIYFSYDVKMKEKGDIPEGYSVSREKKERFSLILESASTNQTSMYLCASSSGASGRDEQFFGPGTRLTVL.

This clone has a handful of counts. This chain uses TRBV30 with TRBJ2-1, with 9 positions matching TRBD2. The V and J ends lost 3 bases and 8 bases, in that order; junction bases with no gene match: 5. Germline values: CDR1 GTSNPN, CDR2 SVGIG (reference sequence). The CDR3 has 13 residues. DNA of the CDR3: TGTGCCTGGAGGCTAGCGGGACGCCATGAGCAGTTCTTC. Translated: CAWRLAGRHEQFF.

In DNA form, the CDR3 reads TGTGCCAGCAGCTTAGAAAGATCCGGCGGGAGCTTCTACAATGAGCAGTTCTTC. Translation gives CASSLERSGGSFYNEQFF. This chain links TRBV7-8 with TRBJ2-1; 7 nucleotides line up with TRBD2. Germline V gene data show CDR1 as SGHVS and CDR2 as FQNEAQ. This CDR3 is 18 amino acids long. V shed 1 base and J 3 bases; nucleotides not matched to a gene: 12.

This clone was seen only once. V and J are TRBV11-1 and TRBJ2-3; D remains unclear. The CDR3 is made up of 13 amino acids. The V end lost 6 bases, the J end lost 2 bases, and 9 bases lay between the germline ends. Per germline, CDR1 SGHAT and CDR2 FQDESV (reference sequence). The CDR3 DNA sequence: TGTGCCAGCAGTCGGGTTCACACAGATACGCAGTATTTT. This translates into CASSRVHTDTQYF.